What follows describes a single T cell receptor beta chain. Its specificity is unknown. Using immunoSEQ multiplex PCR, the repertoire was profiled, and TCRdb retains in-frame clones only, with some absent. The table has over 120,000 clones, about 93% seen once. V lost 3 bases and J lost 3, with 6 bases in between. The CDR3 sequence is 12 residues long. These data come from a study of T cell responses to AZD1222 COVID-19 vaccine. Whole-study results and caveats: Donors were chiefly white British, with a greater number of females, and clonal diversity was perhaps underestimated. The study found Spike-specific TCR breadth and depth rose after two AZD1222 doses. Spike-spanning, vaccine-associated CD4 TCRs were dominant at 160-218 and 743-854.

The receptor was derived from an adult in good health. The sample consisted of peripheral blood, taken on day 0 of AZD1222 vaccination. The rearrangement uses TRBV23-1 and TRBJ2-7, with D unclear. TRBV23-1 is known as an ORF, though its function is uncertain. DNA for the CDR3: TGCGCCAGCAGTCATAGGGACTACGAGCAGTACTTC. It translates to CASSHRDYEQYF.